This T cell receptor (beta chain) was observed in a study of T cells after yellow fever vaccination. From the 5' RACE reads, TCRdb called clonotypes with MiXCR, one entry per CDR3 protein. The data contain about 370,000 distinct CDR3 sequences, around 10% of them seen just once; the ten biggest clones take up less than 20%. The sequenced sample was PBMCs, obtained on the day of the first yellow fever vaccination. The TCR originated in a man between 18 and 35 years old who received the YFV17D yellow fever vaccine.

CDR3 amino acids: CASTKWGSYNSPLHF. The CDR3 DNA follows: TGTGCCAGCACTAAGTGGGGCTCCTATAATTCACCCCTCCACTTT. V usage is TRBV5-8 and J usage is TRBJ1-6, with D unresolved. Germline V lookup: CDR1 SGHTS, CDR2 YDEGEE. The V and J ends lost 6 bases and 0 bases respectively, with 10 bases between them. The CDR3 runs to 15 residues. Together with reference TRBV5-8 and TRBJ1-6, the CDR3 gives the full variable domain: EAGVTQSPTHLIKTRGQQATLRCSPISGHTSVYWYQQALGLGLQFLLWYDEGEERNRGNFPPRFSGRQFPNYSSELNVNALELEDSALYLCASTKWGSYNSPLHFGNGTRLTVT.